What follows are 24 T cell receptor beta chains derived from one specimen sequenced in a study of cytomegalovirus exposure and HLA in healthy donors. The PCR had 60 Vbeta and 13 Jbeta primers. The method was immunoSEQ multiplex PCR; TCRdb's version includes in-frame clones alone and lacks a portion of them. The sample contains roughly 140,000 clones, 60% to 70% of which appear only once. Sequenced sample: PBMCs. The receptor source for this set is a woman aged 60 to 75 in good health and CMV-seropositive.

In this sample, this clone turned up a few times. The gene calls are TRBV28 and TRBJ2-5; D may be TRBD1 (6 bases). Trimming took 4 bases from V and 5 from J, leaving 14 bases between them. CDR3 length: 14 residues. CDR1 is MDHEN, CDR2 SYDVKM, per germline. This CDR3 reads CASSYLEQGETQYF. CDR3 DNA sequence: TGTGCCAGCAGTTACTTAGAGCAGGGGGAGACCCAGTACTTC.

A few counts support this clone. The V call is TRBV9, the J call TRBJ2-3, with a possible D match to TRBD2 (6 bases). Trimming stripped 3 bases from V and 2 bases from J, with 16 bases between. CDR1 is SGDLS and CDR2 is YYNGEE in the germline V gene. This CDR3 has 16 residues. In nucleotides, the CDR3 is TGTGCCAGCAGCGCTCCCAAGTCGGGAGACACAGATACGCAGTATTTT. Its protein is CASSAPKSGDTDTQYF. The variable domain in full, completed from reference TRBV9 and TRBJ2-3, reads DSGVTQTPKHLITATGQRVTLRCSPRSGDLSVYWYQQSLDQGLQFLIQYYNGEERAKGNILERFSAQQFPDLHSELNLSSLELGDSALYFCASSAPKSGDTDTQYFGPGTRLTVL.

V usage is TRBV4-2 and J usage is TRBJ2-7, with TRBD1 matching 8 bases. Unmatched junction bases numbered 9, after V lost 3 bases and J lost 2 bases. This CDR3 has 16 residues. Germline CDR1 is LGHNA and CDR2 is YNFKEQ. In nucleotides, the CDR3 is TGTGCCAGCAGCCAGGCCGAGGCAGGGGGCCCCTACGAGCAGTACTTC. Its protein product is CASSQAEAGGPYEQYF.

V usage is TRBV9 and J usage is TRBJ2-2; 8 nucleotides align to TRBD1. V dropped 6 bases and J dropped 1; count of bases not matched to a gene: 8. The CDR3 has 16 amino acids. Germline CDR1 and CDR2: SGDLS and YYNGEE. CDR3: CASKSAGTGNTGELFF. The CDR3 DNA reads TGTGCCAGCAAGTCAGCCGGGACAGGGAACACCGGGGAGCTGTTTTTT.

The rearrangement links TRBV5-1 to TRBJ2-2; D might be TRBD1 (6 bases). Germline values: CDR1 SGHRS, CDR2 YFSETQ. CDR3 size: 15 residues. With 4 bases removed from V and 4 bases from J, the gap between germline ends came to 14 bases. The CDR3 reads CASSPRTETTGELFF. The CDR3 bases are TGCGCCAGCAGCCCGCGGACAGAAACCACCGGGGAGCTGTTTTTT.

The chain recombines TRBV9 with TRBJ1-1; TRBD1 matches 7 bases. CDR1 SGDLS and CDR2 YYNGEE come from the germline V gene. The CDR3 extends over 14 amino acids. The trim removed 3 bases at V and 4 bases at J, leaving 6 bases unmatched. CDR3 bases: TGTGCCAGCAGCGGACGTCAGGGGGGCACTGAAGCTTTCTTT. Translating it yields CASSGRQGGTEAFF.

This clone was recorded a few times. The J gene is TRBJ2-7, the V gene TRBV7-2, with 7 bases matching TRBD1. The CDR3 runs 15 residues. In germline, CDR1 is SGHTA, CDR2 FQGNSA. V shed 3 bases, J shed 3 bases, and the junction held 8 bases outside the gene matches. The CDR3 nucleotides are TGTGCCAGCAGCTTTACCCGGGACAGCTTCTACGAGCAGTACTTC. It encodes CASSFTRDSFYEQYF.

The chain combines TRBV7-2 with TRBJ2-1, with D possibly matching TRBD1 (6 bases). V gave up 1 base and J gave up 3 bases, with 13 bases separating them. In germline, CDR1 is SGHTA, CDR2 FQGNSA. This CDR3 is built from 16 residues. CDR3 nucleotides: TGTGCCAGCAGCTTAGAGGTGACAGGAATCTACAATGAGCAGTTCTTC. It yields the protein CASSLEVTGIYNEQFF.

The J gene is TRBJ2-5, the V gene TRBV7-3; 7 nucleotides align to TRBD1. Per the germline V gene, CDR1 is SGHTA and CDR2 is FQGTGA. The length of the CDR3 is 14 residues. V shed 0 bases, J shed 5 bases, and the junction held 3 bases outside the gene matches. This CDR3 reads CASSLTGGRETQYF. CDR3 nucleotide sequence: TGTGCCAGCAGCTTAACAGGGGGCAGGGAGACCCAGTACTTC.

This clone was counted between two and nine times. The genes are TRBV5-1 and TRBJ1-1; D gene uncertain. Germline V gene lookup returns CDR1 SGHRS and CDR2 YFSETQ. V lost 2 bases, J lost 2 bases, and 10 bases lay in between. The CDR3 totals 14 residues. The CDR3 is CASSFNSHNTEAFF. CDR3 DNA sequence: TGCGCCAGCAGCTTCAACAGTCATAACACTGAAGCTTTCTTT.

The chain couples TRBV18 to TRBJ2-7; D might be TRBD2 (6 bases). Germline loops: CDR1 KGHSH, CDR2 LQKENI. The CDR3 contains 14 residues. V was trimmed by 5 bases and J by 4 bases, leaving 15 bases between them. The chain's CDR3 is CASSSIGAGYEQYF. CDR3 coding DNA: TGTGCCAGCTCATCGATCGGGGCGGGGTACGAGCAGTACTTC. Complete variable domain (other parts from reference TRBV18 and TRBJ2-7): NAGVMQNPRHLVRRRGQEARLRCSPMKGHSHVYWYRQLPEEGLKFMVYLQKENIIDESGMPKERFSAEFPKEGPSILRIQQVVRGDSAAYFCASSSIGAGYEQYFGPGTRLTVT.

The chain carries TRBV19 and TRBJ1-2; a possible D gene is TRBD1 (6 bases). The CDR3 extends over 15 amino acids. Germline CDR1 reads LNHDA; CDR2 reads SQIVND (reference sequence). The germline V and J ends were trimmed by 6 bases and 2 bases, with 16 bases remaining between them. CDR3 nucleotide sequence: TGTGCCAGTAGCCTCAACAGGGTGGCAAACTATGGCTACACCTTC. Protein product: CASSLNRVANYGYTF.

Concerning this clone: The junction and the germline gene differ at one end; a read error may be behind it. The chain employs TRBV7-7 and TRBJ2-2; tentatively, D is TRBD1 (6 bases). This CDR3 has 14 amino acids. Germline values: CDR1 SSHAT, CDR2 FNYEAQ (reference sequence). The CDR3 here is CASSLGQFTGELFF. The CDR3 coding sequence is TGTGCTAGCAGCTTGGGACAATTCACCGGGGAGCTGTTTTTT.

The chain carries TRBV6-5 and TRBJ2-7, with TRBD2 identical over 7 bases. The V segment lost 2 bases and the J segment 3 bases; nucleotides outside the gene matches: 4. In germline, CDR1 is MNHEY, CDR2 SVGAGI. The CDR3 totals 14 residues. As DNA, the CDR3 is TGTGCCAGCAGTTACGGCGGGAGAGTCTACGAGCAGTACTTC. This codes for CASSYGGRVYEQYF.

The rearrangement uses TRBV27 and TRBJ2-7; 9 bases map to TRBD1. Germline-derived CDR1 and CDR2 are MNHEY and SMNVEV (reference sequence). The CDR3 totals 14 residues. J lost 4 bases, V lost 2 bases, and 3 bases had no gene match. The CDR3 DNA is TGTGCCAGCAGTTTAGAGACAGGGGGTTACGAGCAGTACTTC. It specifies CASSLETGGYEQYF.

V gene TRBV7-2 combines with J gene TRBJ2-3; D gene uncertain. This CDR3 region has 12 residues. V was cut by 3 bases and J by 4 bases, with 5 bases left in between. In germline, CDR1 is SGHTA, CDR2 FQGNSA. CDR3 protein: CASSFSSDTQYF. In DNA form, the CDR3 reads TGTGCCAGCAGCTTTTCCTCAGATACGCAGTATTTT.

V is TRBV27 and J is TRBJ1-1; D might be TRBD1 (6 bases). This CDR3 is 13 amino acids long. Germline assignment: CDR1 MNHEY and CDR2 SMNVEV (reference sequence). Trimming cost V 8 bases and J 4 bases, with 14 bases left between them. The CDR3 spells CASAGQPITEAFF. Here the CDR3 DNA reads TGTGCCAGCGCCGGACAGCCTATCACTGAAGCTTTCTTT.

This clone came up a few times. V is TRBV5-6 and J is TRBJ1-4, with 7 bases aligning to TRBD1. V lost 2 bases, J lost 17 bases, and 6 bases stayed unmatched. CDR3 size: 11 residues. The germline gives CDR1 SGHDT, CDR2 YYEEEE. CDR3: CASSFRDSQFF. DNA for the CDR3: TGTGCCAGCAGCTTCCGGGACAGCCAATTTTTT.

This clone appeared a few times. The chain combines TRBV19 with TRBJ2-1; the match to TRBD2 covers 13 bases. This CDR3 spans 16 amino acids. V trimming: 7 bases; J trimming: 5 bases; junction bases outside the gene matches: 8. The germline gives CDR1 LNHDA, CDR2 SQIVND (reference sequence). The CDR3 DNA is TGTGCCAGTACCCGGACTAGCGGGAGAACTCACAATGAGCAGTTCTTC. Translated, it gives CASTRTSGRTHNEQFF.

This clone was counted a few times. The rearrangement uses TRBV7-2 and TRBJ2-1; maybe TRBD2 (6 bases). Germline lookup yields CDR1 SGHTA and CDR2 FQGNSA. The CDR3 totals 15 residues. V gave up 1 base and J gave up 4 bases, with 11 bases separating them. Here the CDR3 DNA reads TGTGCCAGCAGCTTAGACAGCGGGTTATACAATGAGCAGTTCTTC. As protein: CASSLDSGLYNEQFF.

The rearrangement uses TRBV7-2 and TRBJ2-7, with D possibly TRBD2 on 6 matching bases. Germline loops: CDR1 SGHTA, CDR2 FQGNSA. The CDR3 is made up of 13 amino acids. Trimming stripped 5 bases from V and 5 bases from J, with 13 bases between. In nucleotides, the CDR3 is TGTGCCAGCAGCCGCCGGGACTCAAACGAGCAGTACTTC. This encodes CASSRRDSNEQYF.

This sequence joins TRBV2 and TRBJ2-5; 12 nucleotides line up with TRBD2. J lost 5 bases, V lost 5 bases, and 9 bases had no gene match. Germline assignment: CDR1 SNHLY and CDR2 FYNNEI. The CDR3 has 16 amino acids. The CDR3 spells CASSSPSGRVGETQYF. Written as DNA, the CDR3 is TGTGCCAGCAGTTCCCCTAGCGGGAGGGTTGGGGAGACCCAGTACTTC.

The count of this clone is one. This sequence joins TRBV4-3 and TRBJ2-3, with 10 positions matching TRBD2. Germline CDR1 and CDR2: LGHNA and YSLEER. V lost 0 bases, J lost 4 bases, and 10 bases stayed unmatched. The CDR3 is 18 residues long. CDR3 sequence: CASSQDLASGSIPDTQYF. The DNA for the CDR3 is TGCGCCAGCAGCCAAGATCTGGCTAGCGGGAGTATCCCAGATACGCAGTATTTT.

V usage is TRBV28 and J usage is TRBJ1-1; D possibly corresponds to TRBD1 (6 bases). The CDR3 extends over 15 amino acids. Trimming shortened V by 4 bases and J by 6 bases, and 18 bases separated the two germline ends. Germline assignment: CDR1 MDHEN and CDR2 SYDVKM. CDR3 region: CASSSLRQGSSEAFF. Here the CDR3 DNA reads TGTGCCAGCAGTTCCCTCCGCCAGGGGAGCTCTGAAGCTTTCTTT.